These 8 T cell receptor beta chains were all obtained from the same sample, sequenced in a study of T cell repertoires in cytomegalovirus infection. These receptors lack a known antigen. TCRdb fed the reads into MiXCR, producing one record per CDR3 protein. In the table there are some 800,000 distinct CDR3 sequences, under 35% of which are singletons. The source was cultured CD8+ T cells from PBMCs, collected from culture after CMV antigen stimulation. These receptor sequences come from a human donor in good health (CMV status not recorded). Some clones in this sample may be carry-over from other donors' samples.

On this clonotype: Because it lacks the conserved phenylalanine or tryptophan at the end, this CDR3 is likely a read error. Here the CDR3 reads CASSSGLAGIGGETQYL. CDR3 sequence (DNA): TGTGCCAGCAGCTCAGGACTAGCCGGAATAGGGGGGGAGACCCAGTACCTC. This chain connects TRBV7-2 to TRBJ2-5, with TRBD2 identical over 8 bases. CDR1 SGHTA and CDR2 FQGNSA come from the germline V gene. Trimming took 4 bases from V and 5 from J; bases not matched to a gene: 15. The CDR3 covers 17 residues.

The rearrangement uses TRBV20-1 and TRBJ2-1, with D possibly TRBD1 on 6 matching bases. The CDR3 spans 15 residues. Trimming took 2 bases from V and 3 from J, leaving 14 bases between them. Germline V gene data show CDR1 as DFQATT and CDR2 as SNEGSKA (reference sequence). This CDR3 reads CSARNTGIFYNEQFF. DNA of the CDR3: TGCAGTGCTAGAAACACAGGGATCTTCTACAATGAGCAGTTCTTC.

The chain couples TRBV27 to TRBJ2-2; D unresolved. Germline V gene lookup returns CDR1 MNHEY and CDR2 SMNVEV (reference sequence). The length of the CDR3 is 13 residues. Deletions cut 4 bases from V and 7 bases from J, with 10 bases between. The CDR3 here is CASSYPGVGELFF. DNA of the CDR3: TGTGCCAGCAGTTATCCGGGCGTCGGGGAGCTGTTTTTT.

This clonotype was seen many times. V and J are TRBV4-1 and TRBJ1-1; D is undetermined. The germline CDR1 and CDR2 sequences are MGHRA and YSYEKL. The CDR3 is 14 residues long. Trimming left V 4 bases short and J 9 bases short, with 18 bases between. The chain's CDR3 is CASSRSFLEIKAFF. CDR3 coding DNA: TGCGCCAGCAGCCGGTCATTTCTGGAGATCAAAGCTTTCTTT.

This clonotype was counted at least ten times. The CDR3 protein is CASSLDETPYNEQFF. The DNA for the CDR3 is TGTGCCAGCAGCTTAGACGAGACTCCCTACAATGAGCAGTTCTTC. J is TRBJ2-1 and V is TRBV11-3; D not resolved. CDR3 size: 15 residues. With 0 bases removed from V and 2 bases from J, the gap between germline ends came to 8 bases. CDR1 is SGHNT and CDR2 is YENEEA in the germline V gene.

The chain joins TRBV7-9 to TRBJ1-5; D gene unclear. The CDR3 loop spans 14 amino acids. Germline V lookup: CDR1 SEHNR, CDR2 FQNEAQ (reference sequence). V lost 5 bases, J lost 3 bases, and 11 bases lay in between. The CDR3 nucleotides read TGTGCCAGCAGCCACACATACTCCAATCAGCCCCAGCATTTT. This translates into CASSHTYSNQPQHF.

A few counts support this clonotype. The chain is built from TRBV6-5 and TRBJ1-1; D is ambiguous. The CDR3 consists of 13 residues. Germline CDR1 and CDR2: MNHEY and SVGAGI. The V and J ends lost 3 bases and 3 bases respectively, with 8 bases between them. The CDR3 DNA sequence: TGTGCCAGCAGTTATAGTGTTGACACTGAAGCTTTCTTT. As protein: CASSYSVDTEAFF.

A word on this clonotype: A much larger clone differs by one base, so this may be a read error. This rearrangement joins TRBV27 to TRBJ1-6; 7 bases match TRBD1. The trim removed 5 bases at V and 7 bases at J, leaving 5 bases unmatched. The CDR3 consists of 14 residues. Germline loops: CDR1 MNHEY, CDR2 SMNVEV (reference sequence). The CDR3 loop is CASSVGTENSPLHF. CDR3 coding DNA: TGTGCCAGCAGTGTCGGGACAGAGAATTCACCCCTCCACTTT.